This T cell receptor beta chain was obtained from a study of blood T cell repertoires in COVID-19. In the source study's methods: By means of reference gene primer amplification, nucleated cell counts were estimated. The repertoire was sequenced with immunoSEQ multiplex PCR; TCRdb's copy has only in-frame clones and lacks some. V and J calls and clone size come straight from that table; D and trimming were deduced from the DNA. The data show approximately 230,000 clones, about nine tenths seen once. V lost 6 bases, J lost 5 bases, and 13 bases lay in between. This CDR3 region has 13 residues. Germline CDR1 SEHNR, CDR2 FQNEAQ (reference sequence).

The clonotype originates from a man between 25 and 39 years old who had recovered from COVID-19. The sequencing input was peripheral blood. The chain joins TRBV7-9 to TRBJ1-1; possibly TRBD1 for D (6 bases). The CDR3 here is CASSFLGQTEAFF. For the CDR3, the DNA is TGTGCCAGCAGTTTTCTCGGACAGACTGAAGCTTTCTTT.